The present entry profiles one TCR beta chain with its context. Regarding treatment: roughly 18 received Ad26.COV2.S at low or high dose, single or two shots; 5 received placebo; per-sample allocation not given. Collection of the samples took place on day 63 after the first injection of vaccine or placebo. The donor was a Boston adult aged 18-55 years. The sample originates from a study of Ad26.COV2.S vaccination and SARS-CoV-2 variants. As for the study in general: Participants got Ad26.COV2.S intramuscularly, once or twice 56 days apart.

Method: immunoSEQ multiplex PCR; TCRdb's copy keeps in-frame clones and lacks some. Here the sample spans 240,000 or so clones, 70% to 90% being singletons. This CDR3 contains 14 residues. The V gene's germline CDR1 is SNHLY and CDR2 FYNNEI. J gave up 10 bases and V 7 bases, and 4 bases lay outside the gene matches. The TCR originated in a person between 18 and 59 years old who received the Ad26.COV2.S COVID-19 vaccine or a placebo. The chain couples TRBV2 to TRBJ2-1, with 16 nucleotides matching TRBD2. Sample: peripheral blood, taken in a trial of Ad26.COV2.S vaccine versus placebo. The CDR3 DNA reads TGTGCCAGCATGGGACTAGCGGGGGGGCAGGAGCAGTTCTTC. Translated, it gives CASMGLAGGQEQFF. Supplemented by reference TRBV2 and TRBJ2-1, the full variable domain reads EPEVTQTPSHQVTQMGQEVILRCVPISNHLYFYWYRQILGQKVEFLVSFYNNEISEKSEIFDDQFSVERPDGSNFTLKIRSTKLEDSAMYFCASMGLAGGQEQFFGPGTRLTVL.